This T cell receptor beta chain was documented in a study of shared clonotypes between healthy human individuals. General study results and limits: For sorted subsets, rarefaction showed incomplete sequencing despite large depth.

Genomic DNA per cell subset filled all wells of several immunoSEQ plates. Authors' processing steps: ImmunoSEQ gave junction-only sequences without quality scores, so filtering differed. TCRdb keeps only in-frame clones here, not all; method: immunoSEQ multiplex PCR. From that table come the V and J calls and clone size; the DNA was used to work out D and trimming. Of hundreds of thousands of clones listed, roughly 95% are singletons. This CDR3 region has 15 residues. V lost 5 bases, J lost 2 bases, and 15 bases lay in between. CDR1 and CDR2 from the germline V gene are MNHEY and SMNVEV (reference sequence). Naivety among CD8 cells was defined by CD45RO negativity and positive CCR7 selection, thereby excluding terminally differentiated effector memory CD45RA+ cells. Remarks on this clone: No antigen is known for it.

The sequence derives from a woman in her twenties or thirties in good health. The sample comprised naive CD8+ T cells sorted from blood. The genes are TRBV27 and TRBJ1-2; D might be TRBD1 (5 bases). CDR3 nucleotides: TGTGCCAGCAGTCCAGTCGGGACTCCGAACTATGGCTACACCTTC. Translated: CASSPVGTPNYGYTF.